The source of this T cell receptor (beta chain) is a study of blood T cells in healthy people across ages. Across the whole study: Template switching caught about one barcoded beta molecule for each two T cells. Study-wide points: Since the PBMCs were unsorted, naive and antigen-experienced cells could not be conclusively compared.

The second PCR ran roughly 7 to 12 cycles with a sample-barcoded 5' primer and J-beta primers. Each sample provided no less than 3 million CDR3-containing paired-end reads. MiXCR was run by TCRdb on the 5' RACE reads, yielding one entry per CDR3 protein. The sample comprises about 780,000 distinct CDR3 sequences, 46% of which are singletons, and about a sixth rests with the top ten. This CDR3 contains 14 residues. The V and J ends lost 2 bases and 4 bases, in that order; junction bases with no gene match: 6. Germline values: CDR1 DFQATT, CDR2 SNEGSKA (reference sequence). The amount of total RNA extracted per sample was at least 5.5 micrograms. Concerning this clonotype: Antigen unknown.

The genes are TRBV20-1 and TRBJ2-5; TRBD2 matches 8 bases. Sequenced: blood. This TCR derives from a man older than 75 in good health. The CDR3 coding sequence is TGCAGTGCTAGAAGAGCGGGAGTTGGAGAGACCCAGTACTTC. It specifies CSARRAGVGETQYF.